The sequence of this TCR beta chain was determined in a study of beta chain features in type 1 diabetes. The overall study: Healthy donors, compared against patients, showed similar age, gender and cell yields.

Since all of the isolated RNA was reverse transcribed, expressed TCRB transcripts were what got sequenced. Here immunoSEQ multiplex PCR was the method, and the copy in TCRdb shows in-frame clones only, minus some. The sample yields 400,000 to 450,000 clones, about 15% seen once. Germline CDR1 reads LGHNA; CDR2 reads YSLEER. Trimming cost V 0 bases and J 6 bases; bases outside gene matches: 10. This CDR3 has 18 amino acids. Staining for CD45RO/CCR7/CD25/CD127/CD95/CD27 allowed sorting of CD4+ naive, central memory, regulatory and stem cell-like memory cells. This clone was found a few times. Its matching antigen is unknown. General study findings and limits: For TCRB rearrangement, an influence of HLA type remained unresolved here. The study found moderately but significantly shorter TCRB CDR3s in all four CD4+ subsets of Type 1 diabetes patients.

The rearrangement uses TRBV4-3 and TRBJ2-2, with 10 bases identical to TRBD1. The source is a young man in good health. Source material: naive CD4+ T cells from blood. The CDR3 DNA sequence: TGCGCCAGCAGCCAAGATCGGAGGGACAGGGGTATCGCCGGGGAGCTGTTTTTT. Protein sequence: CASSQDRRDRGIAGELFF.